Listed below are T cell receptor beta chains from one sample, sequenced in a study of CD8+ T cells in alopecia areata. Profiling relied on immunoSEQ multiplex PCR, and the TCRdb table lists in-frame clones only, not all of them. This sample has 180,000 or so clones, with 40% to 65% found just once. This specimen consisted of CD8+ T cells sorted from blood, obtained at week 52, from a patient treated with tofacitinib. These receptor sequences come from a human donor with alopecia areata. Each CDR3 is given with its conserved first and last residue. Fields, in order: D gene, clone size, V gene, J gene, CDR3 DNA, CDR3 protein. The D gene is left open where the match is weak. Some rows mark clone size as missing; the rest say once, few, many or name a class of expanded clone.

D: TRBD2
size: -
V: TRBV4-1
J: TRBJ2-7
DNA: TGCGCCAGCAGTAAAGGGACTACCTCCTACGAGCAGTACTTC
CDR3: CASSKGTTSYEQYF

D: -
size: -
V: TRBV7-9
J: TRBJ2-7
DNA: TGTGCCAGCAGCTTACAGGGACTTTCATACGAGCAGTACTTC
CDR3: CASSLQGLSYEQYF

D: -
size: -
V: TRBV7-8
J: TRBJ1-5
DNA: TGTGCCAGCAGCTCATCCGGGGCCGGCGATCAGCCCCAGCATTTT
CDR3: CASSSSGAGDQPQHF

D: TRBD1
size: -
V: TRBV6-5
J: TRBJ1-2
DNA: TGTGCCAGCAGTTATATACAGGGGAACGGTGACTATGGCTACACCTTC
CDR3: CASSYIQGNGDYGYTF

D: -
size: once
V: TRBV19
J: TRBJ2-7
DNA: TGTGCCACCTCGGCGCGGGACGGTACCTACGAGCAGTACTTC
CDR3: CATSARDGTYEQYF

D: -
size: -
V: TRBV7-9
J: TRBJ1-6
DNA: TGTGCCAGCAAGGAGGGGGATTCACCCCTCCACTTT
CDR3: CASKEGDSPLHF

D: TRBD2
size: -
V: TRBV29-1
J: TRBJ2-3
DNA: TGCAGCGTTACGGGACTAGTAGCAGATACGCAGTATTTT
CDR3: CSVTGLVADTQYF

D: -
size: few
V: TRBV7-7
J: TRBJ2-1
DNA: TGTGCTAGCAGCTTAGCTGCGCAGGGTTACAATGAGCAGTTCTTC
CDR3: CASSLAAQGYNEQFF

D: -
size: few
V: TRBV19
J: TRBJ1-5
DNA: TGTGCCAGTAGGGACAGCGACAATCAGCCCCAGCATTTT
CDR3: CASRDSDNQPQHF

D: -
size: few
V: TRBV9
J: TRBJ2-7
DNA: TGTGCCAGCAGCCCCGCCGGGCAGACTAGCTCCTACGAGCAGTACTTC
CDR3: CASSPAGQTSSYEQYF

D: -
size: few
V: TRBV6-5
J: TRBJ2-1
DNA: TGTGCCAGCAGTTGGACAAGCTACAATGAGCAGTTCTTC
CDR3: CASSWTSYNEQFF

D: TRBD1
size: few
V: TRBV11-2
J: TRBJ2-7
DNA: TGTGCCAGCAGCTTAGTTGGCAGGGGGACCTACGAGCAGTACTTC
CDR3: CASSLVGRGTYEQYF

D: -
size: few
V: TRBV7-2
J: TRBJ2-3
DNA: TGTGCCAGCAGCCCCGGGGCCACAGATACGCAGTATTTT
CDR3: CASSPGATDTQYF

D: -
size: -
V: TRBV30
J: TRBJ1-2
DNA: TGTGCCTGGATCGTGGGGTTAGGCTACACCTTC
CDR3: CAWIVGLGYTF

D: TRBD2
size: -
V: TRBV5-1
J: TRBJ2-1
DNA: TGCGCCAGCAGCGAATCCGGACTAGCCAACAATGAGCAGTTCTTC
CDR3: CASSESGLANNEQFF

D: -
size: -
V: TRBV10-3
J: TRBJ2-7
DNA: TGTGCCATCAGTGGGGGCGAAGGCTACGAGCAGTACTTC
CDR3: CAISGGEGYEQYF

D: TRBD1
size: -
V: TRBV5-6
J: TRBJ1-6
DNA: TGTGCCAGCAGCGTCGACAGGGTTTGGTCACCCCTCCACTTT
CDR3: CASSVDRVWSPLHF

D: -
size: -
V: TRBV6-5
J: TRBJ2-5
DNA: TGTGCCAGCAGTAATGGAGGACAAGAGACCCAGTACTTC
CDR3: CASSNGGQETQYF

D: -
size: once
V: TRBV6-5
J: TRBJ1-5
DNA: TGTGCCAGCAGCCATAACCAGGGGAGTCAGCCCCAGCATTTT
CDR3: CASSHNQGSQPQHF

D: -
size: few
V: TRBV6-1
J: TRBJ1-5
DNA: TGTGCCAGCAGTGAAGCGCTTGGGGGGCTGCAGCCCCAGCATTTT
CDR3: CASSEALGGLQPQHF

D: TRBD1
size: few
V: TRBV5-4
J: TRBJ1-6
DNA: TGTGCCAGCAGCTCCCGGGACAGGGGCAATAATTCACCCCTCCACTTT
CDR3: CASSSRDRGNNSPLHF

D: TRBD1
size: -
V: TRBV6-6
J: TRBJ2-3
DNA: TGTGCCAGCAGTTACGTCGGGACAGGGACAGATACGCAGTATTTT
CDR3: CASSYVGTGTDTQYF

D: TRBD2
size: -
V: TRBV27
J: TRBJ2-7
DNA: TGTGCCAGCAGTTGGGAGGGGCCCTACGAGCAGTACTTC
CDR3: CASSWEGPYEQYF

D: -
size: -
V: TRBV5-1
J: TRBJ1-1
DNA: TGCGCCAGCAGTTGGTCGGGAAGTGAAGCTTTCTTT
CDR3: CASSWSGSEAFF

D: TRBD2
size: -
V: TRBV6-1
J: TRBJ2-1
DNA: TGTGCCAGCAGTGAAGGACTAGCGGGGTACAATGAGCAGTTCTTC
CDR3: CASSEGLAGYNEQFF

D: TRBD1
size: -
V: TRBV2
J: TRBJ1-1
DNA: TGTGCCAGCAGTCTCGGACAGGGGATGAACACTGAAGCTTTCTTT
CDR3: CASSLGQGMNTEAFF

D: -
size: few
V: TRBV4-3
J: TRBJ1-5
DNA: TGCGCCAGCAGCCAAACCAGGGGATATAGCAATCAGCCCCAGCATTTT
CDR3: CASSQTRGYSNQPQHF

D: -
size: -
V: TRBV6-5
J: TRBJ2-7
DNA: TGTGCCAGCAGTTCCCTGGAACTCGAGAGGTCCTACGAGCAGTACTTC
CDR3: CASSSLELERSYEQYF

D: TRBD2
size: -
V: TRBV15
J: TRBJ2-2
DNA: TGTGCCACCAGCGTCAGACTAGCGGCTACTACCGGGGAGCTGTTTTTT
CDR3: CATSVRLAATTGELFF

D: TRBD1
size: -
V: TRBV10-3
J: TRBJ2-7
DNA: TGTGCCATCAGTGGGCGACAGGGAGTTAATCCCTACGAGCAGTACTTC
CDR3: CAISGRQGVNPYEQYF

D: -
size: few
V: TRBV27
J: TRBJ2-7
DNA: TGTGCCAGCCGCGAAGGGTTCTTCTACGAGCAGTACTTC
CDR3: CASREGFFYEQYF

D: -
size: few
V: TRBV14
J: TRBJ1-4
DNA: TGTGCCAGCAGCCAAGGAGGGGCGGGGGAAAAACTGTTTTTT
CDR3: CASSQGGAGEKLFF

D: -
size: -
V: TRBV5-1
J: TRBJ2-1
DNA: TGCGCCAGCAGCTTGTCCCCTAGTGGTGGAGGACGAAATGAGCAGTTCTTC
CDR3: CASSLSPSGGGRNEQFF

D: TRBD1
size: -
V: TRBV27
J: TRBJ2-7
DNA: TGTGCCAGCAGACCAGGGACAGGGGGTATCTACGAGCAGTACTTC
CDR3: CASRPGTGGIYEQYF

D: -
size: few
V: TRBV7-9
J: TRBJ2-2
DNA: TGTGCCAGCAGCGAAGACTACACCGGGGAGCTGTTTTTT
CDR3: CASSEDYTGELFF

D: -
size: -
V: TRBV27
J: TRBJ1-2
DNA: TGTGCCAGCGGCCCCAGGGGACATGGCTACACCTTC
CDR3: CASGPRGHGYTF

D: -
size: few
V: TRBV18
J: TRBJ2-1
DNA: TGTGCCAGCTCACCATTACTCGAAGTCAATGAGCAGTTCTTC
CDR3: CASSPLLEVNEQFF

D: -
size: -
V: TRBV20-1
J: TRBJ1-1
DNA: TGCAGTGCTAGTGGGACTGAAGCTTTCTTT
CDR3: CSASGTEAFF

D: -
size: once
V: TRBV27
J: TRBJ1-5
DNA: TGTGCCAGCAGTTTAACCGGGGAGCCCCAGCATTTT
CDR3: CASSLTGEPQHF

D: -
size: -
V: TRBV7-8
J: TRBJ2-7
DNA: TGTGCCAGCAGCTCCGGACTGGGCGAGCAGTACTTC
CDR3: CASSSGLGEQYF

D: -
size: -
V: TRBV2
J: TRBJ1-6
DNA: TGTGCCAGCACCCAAGAGGCACTGAGCTCCTATAATTCACCCCTCCACTTT
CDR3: CASTQEALSSYNSPLHF

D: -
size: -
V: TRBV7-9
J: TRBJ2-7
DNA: TGTGCCAGCAGCGCCTCAGAGGGGGCCTACGAGCAGTACTTC
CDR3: CASSASEGAYEQYF

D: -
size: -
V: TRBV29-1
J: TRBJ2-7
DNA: TGCAGCGGCCTGGGCACCTACGAGCAGTACTTC
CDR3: CSGLGTYEQYF

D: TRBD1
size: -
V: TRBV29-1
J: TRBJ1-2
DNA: TGCAGCGCCCTGACAGGGGGCGAGGGCTACACCTTC
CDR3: CSALTGGEGYTF

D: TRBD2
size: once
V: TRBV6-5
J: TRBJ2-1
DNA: TGTGCCAGCAGCTCCGGGACTACCTACAATGAGCAGTTCTTC
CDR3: CASSSGTTYNEQFF

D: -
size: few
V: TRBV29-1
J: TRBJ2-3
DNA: TGCAGCGTTGAGGGGGGACGCGGCACAGATACGCAGTATTTT
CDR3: CSVEGGRGTDTQYF

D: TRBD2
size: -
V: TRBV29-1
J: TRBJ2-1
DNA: TGCAGCGTCCGCGGGGGAGGAATCTACAATGAGCAGTTCTTC
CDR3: CSVRGGGIYNEQFF

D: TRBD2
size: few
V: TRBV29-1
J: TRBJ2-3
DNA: TGCAGCGCGGATAGCGGGGCTAGCACAGATACGCAGTATTTT
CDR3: CSADSGASTDTQYF

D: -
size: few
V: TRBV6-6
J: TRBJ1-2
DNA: TGTGCCAGCAGGCAGGGAAGCTATGGCTACACCTTC
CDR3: CASRQGSYGYTF

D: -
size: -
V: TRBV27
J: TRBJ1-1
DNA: TGTGCCAGCAGTAAATACTCAACGAACACTGAAGCTTTCTTT
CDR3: CASSKYSTNTEAFF

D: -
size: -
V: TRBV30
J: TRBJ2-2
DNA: TGTGCCTGGAGTGTAGACGTTTCGAACACCGGGGAGCTGTTTTTT
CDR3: CAWSVDVSNTGELFF

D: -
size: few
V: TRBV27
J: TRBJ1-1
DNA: TGTGCCAGCAGTCCCCGTAAGGGGGGTATGAACACTGAAGCTTTCTTT
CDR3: CASSPRKGGMNTEAFF

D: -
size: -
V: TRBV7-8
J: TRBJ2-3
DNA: TGTGCCAGCAGCCCATTAACCCCGGCGCCCACGCAGTATTTT
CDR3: CASSPLTPAPTQYF